This passage covers 8 T cell receptor beta chains from one sample sequenced in a study of T cells in Graves' hyperthyroidism and ophthalmopathy (dated by TCRdb to about 2019). Libraries were prepared through multiplex PCR. For sequencing, an Illumina HiSeq 2000 was employed. The TCR beta CDR3 regions were amplified from the RNA transcripts. The TCR CDR3 was subjected to a first round of RT-PCR using the HTBI primer set and the Qiagen OneStep RT-PCR kit. In TCRdb, the public reads were trimmed at Q25 with fastp and aligned with MiXCR, with productive beta chains retained. Duplicate CDR3 protein sequences are folded into a single record with the most common DNA and genes. For this sample the table gives 500,000 to 750,000 distinct CDR3 sequences, of which about 14% were detected only once. Clones ranked in the top ten supply around 7% of the sample. Sequenced sample: blood. The receptors come from a woman aged 18-29 years with Graves' ophthalmopathy.

The chain links TRBV28 to TRBJ2-7; maybe TRBD2 (7 bases). CDR1 is MDHEN and CDR2 is SYDVKM in the germline V gene. This CDR3 contains 13 residues. V was cut by 7 bases and J by 7 bases, with 17 bases left in between. CDR3 loop: CASTDGGRREQYF. DNA of the CDR3: TGTGCCAGCACCGACGGGGGGCGACGGGAGCAGTACTTC.

The rearrangement links TRBV20-1 to TRBJ2-7; TRBD2 matches 12 bases. This CDR3 is built from 14 residues. V shed 5 bases and J 6 bases; nucleotides not matched to a gene: 8. Germline V CDR1 and CDR2: DFQATT, SNEGSKA (reference sequence). The CDR3 bases are TGCAGTGCTGGGAGACTAGCGGGAGTGCGCGAGCAGTACTTC. Translation: CSAGRLAGVREQYF.

The rearrangement uses TRBV7-8 and TRBJ2-3, with 13 nucleotides matching TRBD2. The germline CDR1 and CDR2 sequences are SGHVS and FQNEAQ. CDR3 length equals 18 residues. After removal of 5 bases from V and 6 bases from J, the junction contained 14 bases not matched to a gene. The CDR3 is CASSPRILAGGPADTQYF. The DNA for the CDR3 is TGTGCCAGCAGCCCCCGGATACTAGCGGGAGGGCCTGCGGATACGCAGTATTTT.

In its sample, this clonotype was seen many times. The rearrangement joins TRBV20-1 to TRBJ2-1; TRBD1 aligns across 9 bases. V gave up 0 bases and J gave up 8 bases; unmatched junction bases: 11. Germline-derived CDR1 and CDR2 are DFQATT and SNEGSKA (reference sequence). This CDR3 is built from 16 residues. The CDR3 DNA is TGCAGTGCTAGAGATTCGGACAGGGGAGGATGGGATGAGCAGTTCTTC. This encodes CSARDSDRGGWDEQFF.

Many counts were recorded for this clonotype. The chain combines TRBV11-3 with TRBJ1-1; D not certain. The CDR3 is 13 amino acids. V was clipped by 3 bases and J by 3 bases, with 8 bases between them. Germline V lookup: CDR1 SGHNT, CDR2 YENEEA. CDR3 sequence (DNA): TGTGCCAGCAGCTTCCGCGACGACACTGAAGCTTTCTTT. Its protein product is CASSFRDDTEAFF.

This clonotype has a count of ten or more. This chain uses TRBV18 with TRBJ1-2, with unresolved D. The CDR3 covers 12 residues. V lost 0 bases, J lost 5 bases, and 4 bases lay in between. CDR1 KGHSH and CDR2 LQKENI come from the germline V gene. The CDR3 loop is CASSPPPYGYTF. The CDR3 DNA reads TGTGCCAGCTCACCACCGCCGTATGGCTACACCTTC.

Ten or more counts support this clonotype. A read error may be the cause here, since a much bigger clone is one base away. V and J are TRBV5-8 and TRBJ1-1; D remains ambiguous. Germline CDR1 and CDR2: SGHTS and YDEGEE. This CDR3 comprises 13 residues. Trimming cost V 4 bases and J 1 base, with 8 bases left between them. The CDR3 loop is CASSPSWNTEAFF. DNA for the CDR3: TGTGCCAGCAGCCCCTCCTGGAACACTGAAGCTTTCTTT.

The rearrangement joins TRBV7-6 to TRBJ2-7, with TRBD2 as a possible D gene (5 bases). With 5 bases removed from V and 4 bases from J, the gap between germline ends came to 24 bases. CDR1 is SGHVS, CDR2 FNYEAQ, per germline. The CDR3 consists of 17 residues. CDR3 nucleotides: TGTGCCAGCAGCCCAAGGTTGAATTCGGGGAGAAGATACGAGCAGTACTTC. It translates to CASSPRLNSGRRYEQYF. Drawing the rest from reference TRBV7-6 and TRBJ2-7, the complete variable domain is GAGVSQSPRYKVTKRGQDVALRCDPISGHVSLYWYRQALGQGPEFLTYFNYEAQQDKSGLPNDRFSAERPEGSISTLTIQRTEQRDSAMYRCASSPRLNSGRRYEQYFGPGTRLTVT.